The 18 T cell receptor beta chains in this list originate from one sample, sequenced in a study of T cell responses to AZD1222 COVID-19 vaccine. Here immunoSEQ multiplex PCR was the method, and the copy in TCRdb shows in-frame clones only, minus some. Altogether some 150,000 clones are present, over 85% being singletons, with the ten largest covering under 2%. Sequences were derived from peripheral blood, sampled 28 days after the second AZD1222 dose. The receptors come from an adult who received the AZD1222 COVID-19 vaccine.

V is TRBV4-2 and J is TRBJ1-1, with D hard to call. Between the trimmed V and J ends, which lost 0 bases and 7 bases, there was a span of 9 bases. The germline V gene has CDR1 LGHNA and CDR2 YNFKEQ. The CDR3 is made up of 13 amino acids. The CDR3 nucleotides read TGTGCCAGCAGCCAAGATACTTACGGTGAAGCTTTCTTT. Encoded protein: CASSQDTYGEAFF.

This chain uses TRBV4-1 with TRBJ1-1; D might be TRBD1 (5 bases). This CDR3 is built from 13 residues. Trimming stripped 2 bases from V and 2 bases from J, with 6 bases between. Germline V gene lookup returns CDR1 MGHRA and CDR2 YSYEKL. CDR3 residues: CASSQTGNTEAFF. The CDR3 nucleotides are TGCGCCAGCAGCCAAACAGGTAACACTGAAGCTTTCTTT.

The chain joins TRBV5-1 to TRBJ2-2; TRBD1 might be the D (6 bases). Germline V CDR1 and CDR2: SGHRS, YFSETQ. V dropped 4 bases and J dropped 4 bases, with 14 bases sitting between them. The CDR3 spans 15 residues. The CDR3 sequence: CASSGGLILTGELFF. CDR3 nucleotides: TGCGCCAGCAGCGGGGGCCTAATACTCACCGGGGAGCTGTTTTTT.

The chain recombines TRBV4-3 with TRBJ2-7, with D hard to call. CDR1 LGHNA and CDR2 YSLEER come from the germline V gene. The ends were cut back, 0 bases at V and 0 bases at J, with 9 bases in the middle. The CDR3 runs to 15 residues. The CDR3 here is CASSQDLGHSYEQYF. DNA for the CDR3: TGCGCCAGCAGCCAAGATTTGGGCCACTCCTACGAGCAGTACTTC.

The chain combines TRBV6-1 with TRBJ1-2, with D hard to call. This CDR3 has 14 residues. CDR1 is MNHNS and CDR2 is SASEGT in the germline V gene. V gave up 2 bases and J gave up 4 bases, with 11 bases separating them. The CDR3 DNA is TGTGCCAGCAGTGAATTACTACGGGGCTATGGCTACACCTTC. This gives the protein CASSELLRGYGYTF.

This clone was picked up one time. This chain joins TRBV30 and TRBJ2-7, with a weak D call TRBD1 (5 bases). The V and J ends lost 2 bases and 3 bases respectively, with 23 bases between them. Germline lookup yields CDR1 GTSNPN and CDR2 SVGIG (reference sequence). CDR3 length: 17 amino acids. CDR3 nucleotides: TGTGCCTGGAGTTCAGGGTCCCAATATACTCCCTTCTACGAGCAGTACTTC. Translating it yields CAWSSGSQYTPFYEQYF.

CDR3 DNA: TGTGCCAGCAGCTTAATGTGGACTAGCGGGAGAAACGGGGAGCTGTTTTTT. It is translated as CASSLMWTSGRNGELFF. The rearrangement uses TRBV7-8 and TRBJ2-2; 13 positions match TRBD2. The CDR3 totals 17 residues. CDR1 is SGHVS and CDR2 is FQNEAQ in the germline V gene. V lost 2 bases, J lost 7 bases, and 7 bases stayed unmatched. The full variable domain, completed using reference TRBV7-8 and TRBJ2-2, is GAGVSQSPRYKVAKRGQDVALRCDPISGHVSLFWYQQALGQGPEFLTYFQNEAQLDKSGLPSDRFFAERPEGSVSTLKIQRTQQEDSAVYLCASSLMWTSGRNGELFFGEGSRLTVL.

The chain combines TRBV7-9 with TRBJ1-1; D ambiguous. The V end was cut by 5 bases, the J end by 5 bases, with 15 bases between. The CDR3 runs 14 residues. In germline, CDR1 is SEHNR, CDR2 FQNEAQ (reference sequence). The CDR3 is CASSDTGGWTEAFF. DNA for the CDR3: TGTGCCAGCAGCGATACGGGTGGTTGGACTGAAGCTTTCTTT.

The CDR3 loop is CASSETGGDTEAFF. CDR3 sequence (DNA): TGTGCCAGCAGCGAGACAGGGGGGGACACTGAAGCTTTCTTT. The chain uses TRBV9 and TRBJ1-1; 9 bases are shared with TRBD1. Trimming at V came to 3 bases and at J to 3 bases, leaving 3 bases not matched to a gene. The CDR3 extends over 14 amino acids. The germline CDR1 and CDR2 sequences are SGDLS and YYNGEE.

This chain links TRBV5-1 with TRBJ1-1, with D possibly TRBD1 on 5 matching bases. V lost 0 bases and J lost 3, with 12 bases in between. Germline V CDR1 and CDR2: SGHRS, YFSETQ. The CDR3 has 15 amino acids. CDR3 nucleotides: TGCGCCAGCAGCTTGGGGTCAGGGAAGGACACTGAAGCTTTCTTT. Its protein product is CASSLGSGKDTEAFF. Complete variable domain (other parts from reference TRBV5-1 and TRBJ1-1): KAGVTQTPRYLIKTRGQQVTLSCSPISGHRSVSWYQQTPGQGLQFLFEYFSETQRNKGNFPGRFSGRQFSNSRSEMNVSTLELGDSALYLCASSLGSGKDTEAFFGQGTRLTVV.

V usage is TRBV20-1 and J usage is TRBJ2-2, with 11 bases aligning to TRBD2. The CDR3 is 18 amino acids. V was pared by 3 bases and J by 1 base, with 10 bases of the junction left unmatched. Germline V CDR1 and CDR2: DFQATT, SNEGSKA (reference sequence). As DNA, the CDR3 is TGCAGTGCTAGTCCTGTAGCGGGAGGGCCTCTGAACACCGGGGAGCTGTTTTTT. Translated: CSASPVAGGPLNTGELFF.

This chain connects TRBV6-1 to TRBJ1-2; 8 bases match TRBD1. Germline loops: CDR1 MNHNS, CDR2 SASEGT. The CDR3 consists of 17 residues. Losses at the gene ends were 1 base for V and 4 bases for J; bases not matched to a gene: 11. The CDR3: CASSEGTGRGLGYGYTF. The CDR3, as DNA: TGTGCCAGCAGTGAAGGGACAGGGCGAGGGTTGGGCTATGGCTACACCTTC.

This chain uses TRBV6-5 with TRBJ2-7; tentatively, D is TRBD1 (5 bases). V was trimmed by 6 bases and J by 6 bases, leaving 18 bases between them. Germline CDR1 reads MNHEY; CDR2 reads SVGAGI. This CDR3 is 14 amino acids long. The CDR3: CASSPFYGAGEQYF. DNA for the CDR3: TGTGCCAGCAGCCCCTTTTATGGGGCAGGCGAGCAGTACTTC.

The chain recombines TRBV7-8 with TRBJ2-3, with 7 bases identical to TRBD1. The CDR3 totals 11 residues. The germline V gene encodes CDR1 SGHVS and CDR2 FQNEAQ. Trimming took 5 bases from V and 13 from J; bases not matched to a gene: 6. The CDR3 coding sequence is TGTGCCAGCAGCCAGCGACAGGGCAAGTATTTT. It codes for CASSQRQGKYF.

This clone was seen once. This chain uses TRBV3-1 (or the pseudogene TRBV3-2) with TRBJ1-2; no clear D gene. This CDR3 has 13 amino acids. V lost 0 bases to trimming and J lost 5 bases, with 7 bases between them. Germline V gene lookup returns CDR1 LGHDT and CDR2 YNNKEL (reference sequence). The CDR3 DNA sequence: TGTGCCAGCAGCCAAGACGTGAGGTATGGCTACACCTTC. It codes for CASSQDVRYGYTF.

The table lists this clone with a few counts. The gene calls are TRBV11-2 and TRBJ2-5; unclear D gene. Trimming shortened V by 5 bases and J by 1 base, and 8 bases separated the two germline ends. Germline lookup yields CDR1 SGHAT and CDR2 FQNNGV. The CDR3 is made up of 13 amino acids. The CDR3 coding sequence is TGTGCCAGCAGCCGACGGGTCCAAGAGACCCAGTACTTC. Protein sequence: CASSRRVQETQYF.

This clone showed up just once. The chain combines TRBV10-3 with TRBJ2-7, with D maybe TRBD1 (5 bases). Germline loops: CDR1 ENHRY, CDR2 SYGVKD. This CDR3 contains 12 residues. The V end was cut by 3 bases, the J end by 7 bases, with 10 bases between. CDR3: CAISDLQEEQYF. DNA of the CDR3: TGTGCCATCAGTGACCTACAGGAGGAGCAGTACTTC.

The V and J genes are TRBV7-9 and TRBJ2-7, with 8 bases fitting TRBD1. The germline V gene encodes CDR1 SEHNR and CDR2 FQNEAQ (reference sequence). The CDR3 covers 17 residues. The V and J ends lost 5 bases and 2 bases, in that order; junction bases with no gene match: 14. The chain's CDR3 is CASSRGIGDRNTYEQYF. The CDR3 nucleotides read TGTGCCAGCAGCCGAGGGATAGGGGACAGGAATACCTACGAGCAGTACTTC. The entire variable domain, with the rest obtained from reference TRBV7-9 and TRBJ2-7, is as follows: DTGVSQNPRHKITKRGQNVTFRCDPISEHNRLYWYRQTLGQGPEFLTYFQNEAQLEKSRLLSDRFSAERPKGSFSTLEIQRTEQGDSAMYLCASSRGIGDRNTYEQYFGPGTRLTVT.